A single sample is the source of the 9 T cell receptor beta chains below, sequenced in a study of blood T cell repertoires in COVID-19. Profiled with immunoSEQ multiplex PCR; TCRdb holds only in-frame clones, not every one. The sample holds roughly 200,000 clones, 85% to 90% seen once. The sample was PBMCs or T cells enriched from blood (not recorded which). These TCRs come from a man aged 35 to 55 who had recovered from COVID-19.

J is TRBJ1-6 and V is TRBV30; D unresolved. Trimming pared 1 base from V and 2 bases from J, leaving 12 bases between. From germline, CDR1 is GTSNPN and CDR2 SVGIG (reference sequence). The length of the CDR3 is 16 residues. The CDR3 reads CAWSAPSRTYNSPLHF. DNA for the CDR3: TGTGCCTGGAGTGCGCCCTCGAGGACCTATAATTCACCCCTCCACTTT.

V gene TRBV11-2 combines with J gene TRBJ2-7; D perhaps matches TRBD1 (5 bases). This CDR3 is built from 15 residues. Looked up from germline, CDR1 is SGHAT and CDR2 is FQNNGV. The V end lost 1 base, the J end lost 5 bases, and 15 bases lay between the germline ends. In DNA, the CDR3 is TGTGCCAGCAGCTTAGCGCAGGGTCGTTACCACGAGCAGTACTTC. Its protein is CASSLAQGRYHEQYF.

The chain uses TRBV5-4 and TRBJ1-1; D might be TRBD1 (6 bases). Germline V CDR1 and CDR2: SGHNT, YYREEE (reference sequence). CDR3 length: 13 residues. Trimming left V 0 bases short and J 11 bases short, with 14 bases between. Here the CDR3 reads CASSLDGGLLAFF. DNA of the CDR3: TGTGCCAGCAGCTTGGATGGGGGCCTGTTGGCTTTCTTT.

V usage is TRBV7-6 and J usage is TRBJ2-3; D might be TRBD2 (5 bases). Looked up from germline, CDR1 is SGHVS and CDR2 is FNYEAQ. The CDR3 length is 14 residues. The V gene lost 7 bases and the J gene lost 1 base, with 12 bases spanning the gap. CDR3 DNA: TGTGCCAGCACCCAAGAAGCGGGCACAGATACGCAGTATTTT. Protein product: CASTQEAGTDTQYF.

The CDR3 is CATLDRTGLLGHDEQFF. The CDR3 bases are TGTGCCACCCTGGACCGTACAGGGCTCCTTGGGCATGATGAGCAGTTCTTC. The gene calls are TRBV5-8 and TRBJ2-1; maybe TRBD1 (6 bases). Germline loops: CDR1 SGHTS, CDR2 YDEGEE. Trimming took off 9 bases at V and 8 bases at J, with 30 bases between the two ends. The CDR3 has 17 amino acids. Using reference TRBV5-8 and TRBJ2-1 for the parts outside the CDR3, the full variable domain is EAGVTQSPTHLIKTRGQQATLRCSPISGHTSVYWYQQALGLGLQFLLWYDEGEERNRGNFPPRFSGRQFPNYSSELNVNALELEDSALYLCATLDRTGLLGHDEQFFGPGTRLTVL.

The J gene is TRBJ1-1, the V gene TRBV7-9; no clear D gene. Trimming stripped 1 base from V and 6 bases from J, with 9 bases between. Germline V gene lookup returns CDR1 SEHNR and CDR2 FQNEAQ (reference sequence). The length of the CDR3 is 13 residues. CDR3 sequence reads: CASSLERRAEAFF. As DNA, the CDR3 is TGTGCCAGCAGCTTAGAGAGGAGAGCTGAAGCTTTCTTT.

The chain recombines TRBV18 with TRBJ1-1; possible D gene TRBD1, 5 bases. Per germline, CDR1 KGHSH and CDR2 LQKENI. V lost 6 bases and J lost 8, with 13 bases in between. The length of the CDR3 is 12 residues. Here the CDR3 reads CASSPRGGEAFF. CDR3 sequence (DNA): TGTGCCAGCTCCCCTAGGGGAGGAGAAGCTTTCTTT.

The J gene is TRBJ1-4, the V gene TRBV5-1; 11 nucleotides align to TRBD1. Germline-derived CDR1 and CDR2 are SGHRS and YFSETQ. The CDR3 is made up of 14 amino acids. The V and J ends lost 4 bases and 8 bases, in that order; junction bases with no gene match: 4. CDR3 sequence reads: CASSDGQGAEKLFF. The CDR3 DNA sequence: TGCGCCAGCAGCGACGGACAGGGGGCGGAAAAACTGTTTTTT.

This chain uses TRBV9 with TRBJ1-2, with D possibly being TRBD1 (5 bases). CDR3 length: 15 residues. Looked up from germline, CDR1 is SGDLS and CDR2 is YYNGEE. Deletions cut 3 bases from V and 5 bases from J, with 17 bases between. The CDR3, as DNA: TGTGCCAGCAGCGACGGGACTCTCCAAGGGTATGGCTACACCTTC. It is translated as CASSDGTLQGYGYTF.